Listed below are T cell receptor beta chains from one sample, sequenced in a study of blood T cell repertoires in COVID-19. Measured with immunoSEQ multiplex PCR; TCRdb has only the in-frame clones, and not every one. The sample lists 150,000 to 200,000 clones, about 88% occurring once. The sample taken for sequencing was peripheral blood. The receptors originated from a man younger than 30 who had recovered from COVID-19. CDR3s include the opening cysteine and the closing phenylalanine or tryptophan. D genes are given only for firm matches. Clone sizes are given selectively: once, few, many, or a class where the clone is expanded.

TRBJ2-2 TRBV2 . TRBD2 CASALAVVTGELFF TGTGCCAGTGCCCTAGCGGTAGTCACCGGGGAGCTGTTTTTT
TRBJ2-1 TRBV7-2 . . CASSLQGEQFF TGTGCCAGCAGCCTTCAGGGGGAGCAGTTCTTC
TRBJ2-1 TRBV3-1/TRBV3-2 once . CASSHPGVNEQFF TGTGCCAGCAGCCATCCGGGAGTCAATGAGCAGTTCTTC
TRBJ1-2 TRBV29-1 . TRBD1 CSVDEGQGRGGYTF TGCAGCGTTGATGAAGGACAGGGGAGAGGGGGCTACACCTTC
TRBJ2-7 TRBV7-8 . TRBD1 CASSLDGQGSYEQYF TGTGCCAGCAGCTTGGATGGACAGGGTTCCTACGAGCAGTACTTC
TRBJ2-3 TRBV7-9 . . CASSLSQGFGTDTQYF TGTGCCAGCAGCTTATCCCAGGGGTTTGGCACAGATACGCAGTATTTT
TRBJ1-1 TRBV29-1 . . CSVVGRGNTEAFF TGCAGCGTTGTCGGGAGGGGGAACACTGAAGCTTTCTTT
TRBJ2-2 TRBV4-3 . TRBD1 CASSLHQGAGELFF TGCGCCAGCAGCCTACATCAGGGGGCCGGGGAGCTGTTTTTT
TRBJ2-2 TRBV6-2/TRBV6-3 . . CASSGRGELFF TGTGCCAGCAGTGGGAGGGGGGAGCTGTTTTTT
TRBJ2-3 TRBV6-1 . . CASSEAGQYTDTQYF TGTGCCAGCAGTGAAGCTGGGCAGTACACAGATACGCAGTATTTT
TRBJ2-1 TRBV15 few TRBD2 CATSRGLAAYNEQFF TGTGCCACCAGCAGAGGGCTAGCGGCCTACAATGAGCAGTTCTTC
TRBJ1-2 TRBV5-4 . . CALGDSGYTF TGTGCCCTCGGGGATTCTGGCTACACCTTC